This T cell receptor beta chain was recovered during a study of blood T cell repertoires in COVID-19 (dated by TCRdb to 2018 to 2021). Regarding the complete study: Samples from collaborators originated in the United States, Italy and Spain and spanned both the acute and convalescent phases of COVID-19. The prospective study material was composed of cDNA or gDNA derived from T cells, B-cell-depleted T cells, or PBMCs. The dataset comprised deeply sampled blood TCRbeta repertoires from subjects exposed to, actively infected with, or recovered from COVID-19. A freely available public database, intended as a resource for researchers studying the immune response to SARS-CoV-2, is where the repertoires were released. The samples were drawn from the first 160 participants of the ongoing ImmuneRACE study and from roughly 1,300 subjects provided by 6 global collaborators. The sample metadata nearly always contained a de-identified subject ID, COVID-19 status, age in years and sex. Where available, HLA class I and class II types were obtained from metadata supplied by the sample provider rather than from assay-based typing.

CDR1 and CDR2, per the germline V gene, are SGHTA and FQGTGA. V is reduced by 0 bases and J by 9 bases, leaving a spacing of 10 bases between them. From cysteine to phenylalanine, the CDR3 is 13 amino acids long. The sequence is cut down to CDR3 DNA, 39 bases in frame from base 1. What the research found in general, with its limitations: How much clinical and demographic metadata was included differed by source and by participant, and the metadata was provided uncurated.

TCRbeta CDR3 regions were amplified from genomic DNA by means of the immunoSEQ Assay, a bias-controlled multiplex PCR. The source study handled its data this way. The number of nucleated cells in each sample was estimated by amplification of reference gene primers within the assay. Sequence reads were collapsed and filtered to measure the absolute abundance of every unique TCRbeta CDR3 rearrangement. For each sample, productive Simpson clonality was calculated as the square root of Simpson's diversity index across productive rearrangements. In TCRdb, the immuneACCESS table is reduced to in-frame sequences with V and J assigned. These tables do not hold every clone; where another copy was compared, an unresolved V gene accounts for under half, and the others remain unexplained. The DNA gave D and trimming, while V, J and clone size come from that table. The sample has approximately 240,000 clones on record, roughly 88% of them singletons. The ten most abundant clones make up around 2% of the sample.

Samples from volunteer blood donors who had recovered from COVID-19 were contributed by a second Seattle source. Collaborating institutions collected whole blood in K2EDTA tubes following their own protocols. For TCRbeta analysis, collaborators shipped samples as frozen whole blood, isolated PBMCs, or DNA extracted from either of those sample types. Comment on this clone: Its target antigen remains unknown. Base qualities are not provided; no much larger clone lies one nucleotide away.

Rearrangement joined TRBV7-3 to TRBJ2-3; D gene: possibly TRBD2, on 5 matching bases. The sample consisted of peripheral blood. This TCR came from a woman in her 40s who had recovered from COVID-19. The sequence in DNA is TGTGCCAGCAGCTTAACGGGCCCGGGGACGCAGTATTTT. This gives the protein CASSLTGPGTQYF. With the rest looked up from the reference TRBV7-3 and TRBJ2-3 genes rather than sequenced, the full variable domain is GAGVSQTPSNKVTEKGKYVELRCDPISGHTALYWYRQSLGQGPEFLIYFQGTGAADDSGLPNDRFFAVRPEGSVSTLKIQRTERGDSAVYLCASSLTGPGTQYFGPGTRLTVL.